This T cell receptor beta chain emerged from a study of radiation and T cells in renal cell carcinoma. The wider study: Nephrectomy followed 15 Gy stereotactic body radiation by 4 weeks.

On this clone itself: The antigen is undetermined.

CDR3 length: 14 amino acids. Trimming took 0 bases from V and 2 from J; bases not matched to a gene: 2. Germline lookup yields CDR1 SGDLS and CDR2 YYNGEE. Time point in this sample: blood 2 weeks post-SBRT. Treatment specified: 15 Gy SBRT to primary tumor, nephrectomy 4 weeks later. The data were produced by immunoSEQ multiplex PCR, yet TCRdb's version contains in-frame clones alone and is incomplete. The sample consists of 100,000 to 150,000 clones, around 90% of them appearing once. Study-wide findings and caveats: From baseline, blood top tumor clonotypes peaked at 2 weeks post-radiation.

The sequence derives from a woman between 70 and 85 years old with renal cell carcinoma. This chain joins TRBV9 and TRBJ2-7; 7 bases align to TRBD1. The specimen was blood, collected from a patient whose treatment included radiotherapy and nephrectomy. CDR3 protein: CASSVEGATYEQYF. CDR3 bases: TGTGCCAGCAGCGTAGAGGGGGCCACCTACGAGCAGTACTTC.